Below, 19 T cell receptor beta chains from the same sample are listed, as sequenced in a study of human T cells and chemical hapten exposure. Time point here: patch test 1, 2 weeks after DPC sensitization. The sample's treatment: therapeutic diphenylcyclopropenone sensitization with weekly scalp DPC. From the RACE reads, TCRdb called clonotypes with MiXCR, one entry per CDR3 protein. The sample has fewer than 400,000 distinct CDR3 sequences, roughly 6.9% seen once. This specimen consisted of whole blood, obtained in connection with sensitization to the hapten diphenylcyclopropenone (DPC). The receptors were gathered from a woman aged 18-29 years with alopecia areata. Some clones in this sample may be carry-over from other donors' samples.

This clonotype was counted a single time. A much larger clone differs by one base, so this may be a read error. The chain uses TRBV3-1 and TRBJ2-3; 7 bases fit TRBD2. The CDR3 extends over 16 amino acids. The J segment lost 3 bases and the V segment lost 3 bases, leaving 9 bases of the junction unmatched. Per the germline V gene, CDR1 is LGHDT and CDR2 is YNNKEL (reference sequence). CDR3 loop: CASSQTWTRMTDTQYF. CDR3 nucleotides: TGTGCCAGCAGCCAGACCTGGACTAGGATGACAGATACGCAGTATTTT.

This clonotype was counted a few times. This chain joins TRBV29-1 and TRBJ2-7; no clear D. Trimming pared 3 bases from V and 0 bases from J, leaving 9 bases between. The length of the CDR3 is 13 residues. The germline V gene encodes CDR1 SQVTM and CDR2 ANQGSEA. The DNA of the CDR3 is TGCAGCGTTGATGGTACCAGCTCCTACGAGCAGTACTTC. Amino acid sequence: CSVDGTSSYEQYF.

The CDR3 DNA follows: TGTGCCAGCAGTTACCCTAGCACAGGGGGTCTGAGCAATCAGCCCCAGCATTTT. This translates into CASSYPSTGGLSNQPQHF. The V gene is TRBV6-6, the J gene TRBJ1-5; 8 nucleotides line up with TRBD1. The ends lost 2 bases at V and 1 base at J; junction bases unmatched: 10. The CDR3 extends over 18 amino acids. Germline lookup yields CDR1 MNHNY and CDR2 SVGAGI (reference sequence).

This clonotype was observed at least ten times. This chain uses TRBV18 with TRBJ1-1; D gene ambiguous. Germline lookup yields CDR1 KGHSH and CDR2 LQKENI. Trimming cost V 1 base and J 1 base, with 7 bases left between them. The CDR3 consists of 14 residues. In DNA form, the CDR3 reads TGTGCCAGCTCACCACAGCCACGGAACACTGAAGCTTTCTTT. Amino acid sequence: CASSPQPRNTEAFF.

This clonotype was observed many times. The chain combines TRBV4-3 with TRBJ1-6; D uncertain. Germline assignment: CDR1 LGHNA and CDR2 YSLEER. This CDR3 spans 13 amino acids. V lost 6 bases and J lost 7, with 10 bases in between. The CDR3 DNA reads TGCGCCAGCAGTGGAGGCTTAAATTCACCCCTCCACTTT. Translation gives CASSGGLNSPLHF.

The chain combines TRBV18 with TRBJ2-7; 8 bases fit TRBD2. The ends lost 0 bases at V and 2 bases at J; junction bases unmatched: 3. CDR1 is KGHSH and CDR2 is LQKENI in the germline V gene. The CDR3 has 15 residues. The CDR3 region is CASSPPGRGAYEQYF. DNA of the CDR3: TGTGCCAGCTCACCACCGGGGCGGGGGGCCTACGAGCAGTACTTC.

Only a few counts were recorded for this clonotype. This chain connects TRBV2 to TRBJ2-1, with TRBD1 identical over 11 bases. This CDR3 region has 15 residues. Germline loops: CDR1 SNHLY, CDR2 FYNNEI. V lost 1 base and J lost 6; bases outside the gene matches: 2. CDR3 DNA sequence: TGTGCCAGCAGTGAAGAGGGGACAGGGGGCAATGAGCAGTTCTTC. Translated, it gives CASSEEGTGGNEQFF. The full variable domain, its missing parts supplied by reference TRBV2 and TRBJ2-1, is EPEVTQTPSHQVTQMGQEVILRCVPISNHLYFYWYRQILGQKVEFLVSFYNNEISEKSEIFDDQFSVERPDGSNFTLKIRSTKLEDSAMYFCASSEEGTGGNEQFFGPGTRLTVL.

This clonotype was seen at least ten times. The chain combines TRBV12-3 or TRBV12-4 with TRBJ2-3; 11 nucleotides align to TRBD2. V gave up 6 bases and J gave up 6 bases; unmatched junction bases: 8. The CDR3 is 15 amino acids. The CDR3 loop is CASSPLLAGDDTQYF. Written as DNA, the CDR3 is TGTGCCAGCAGCCCTCTACTAGCGGGGGACGATACGCAGTATTTT.

In its sample, this clonotype was seen many times. V is TRBV28 and J is TRBJ1-5; no firm D call. The germline V gene encodes CDR1 MDHEN and CDR2 SYDVKM. Between the trimmed V and J ends, which lost 6 bases and 16 bases, there was a span of 19 bases. CDR3 size: 12 residues. CDR3 DNA: TGTGCCAGCAGCTTAGGCAGGCCCCCCGGACATTTT. Protein: CASSLGRPPGHF.

V is TRBV6-2 or TRBV6-3 and J is TRBJ2-7, with 8 bases matching TRBD2. Germline trimming cut 2 bases from V and 6 bases from J; bases unmatched to any gene: 9. This CDR3 comprises 15 residues. Germline values: CDR1 MNHEY, CDR2 SVGEGT. The CDR3 region is CASSYNSGGRVEQYF. The CDR3 DNA reads as TGTGCCAGCAGTTACAACAGCGGGGGCCGGGTCGAGCAGTACTTC.

The chain recombines TRBV6-1 with TRBJ2-2, with TRBD1 as a possible D gene (6 bases). The germline V and J ends were trimmed by 8 bases and 5 bases, with 12 bases remaining between them. Germline assignment: CDR1 MNHNS and CDR2 SASEGT. This CDR3 spans 13 amino acids. The chain's CDR3 is CASGGTGTGELFF. The CDR3 nucleotides are TGTGCCAGCGGGGGAACAGGGACCGGGGAGCTGTTTTTT.

This clonotype was seen ten or more times. The chain couples TRBV5-6 to TRBJ1-6; D call uncertain. With 3 bases removed from V and 13 bases from J, the gap between germline ends came to 11 bases. There are 12 residues in the CDR3. Germline loops: CDR1 SGHDT, CDR2 YYEEEE. CDR3 nucleotide sequence: TGTGCCAGCAGCTCGTACTGGAGTCCCCTCCACTTT. Encoded protein: CASSSYWSPLHF.

The V and J genes are TRBV10-3 and TRBJ2-7; TRBD2 agrees at 8 bases. With V trimmed by 6 bases and J by 2 bases, 3 bases remained unmatched. Germline V gene lookup returns CDR1 ENHRY and CDR2 SYGVKD. There are 13 residues in the CDR3. CDR3 sequence: CAIRLADPYEQYF. DNA for the CDR3: TGTGCCATCAGACTAGCGGACCCCTACGAGCAGTACTTC.

The rearrangement links TRBV6-6 to TRBJ2-7; weak D call: TRBD1 (6 bases). This CDR3 contains 14 residues. The germline CDR1 and CDR2 sequences are MNHNY and SVGAGI (reference sequence). Trimming took off 0 bases at V and 9 bases at J, with 15 bases between the two ends. CDR3 in amino acids: CASSYSFTGPGQYF. CDR3 in DNA: TGTGCCAGCAGTTACTCCTTCACAGGGCCCGGGCAGTACTTC.

This clonotype was recorded a few times. The rearrangement uses TRBV20-1 and TRBJ2-7, with TRBD1 matching over 8 bases. V shed 6 bases, J shed 4 bases, and the junction held 8 bases outside the gene matches. The germline V gene encodes CDR1 DFQATT and CDR2 SNEGSKA (reference sequence). The CDR3 is made up of 13 amino acids. DNA of the CDR3: TGCAGTGCCCGGACAGGGTATCGATACGAGCAGTACTTC. Translated, it gives CSARTGYRYEQYF.

This clonotype was recorded a few times. The chain is built from TRBV6-2 or TRBV6-3 and TRBJ2-7; D gene uncertain. Germline V lookup: CDR1 MNHEY, CDR2 SVGEGT. The CDR3 covers 13 residues. Trimming cost V 2 bases and J 0 bases, with 5 bases left between them. As DNA, the CDR3 is TGTGCCAGCAGTTACATGAGCTCCTACGAGCAGTACTTC. Its translation: CASSYMSSYEQYF.

This clonotype was counted many times. In DNA form, the CDR3 reads TGTGCCAGCAGCTATAGGGCTTTGACCGAAAAACTGTTTTTT. It translates to CASSYRALTEKLFF. V and J are TRBV7-2 and TRBJ1-4; D remains unclear. The germline V gene encodes CDR1 SGHTA and CDR2 FQGNSA. V was trimmed by 4 bases and J by 8 bases, leaving 14 bases between them. The length of the CDR3 is 14 residues.

This clonotype was counted only a few times. The V and J genes are TRBV9 and TRBJ1-4; 8 nucleotides match TRBD1. The CDR3 extends over 15 amino acids. Germline trimming cut 4 bases from V and 3 bases from J; bases unmatched to any gene: 5. Per the germline V gene, CDR1 is SGDLS and CDR2 is YYNGEE. CDR3 nucleotides: TGTGCCAGCAGCTCCGGGACAGGCTCTAATGAAAAACTGTTTTTT. Its protein is CASSSGTGSNEKLFF. The complete variable domain, with remaining parts taken from reference TRBV9 and TRBJ1-4, reads DSGVTQTPKHLITATGQRVTLRCSPRSGDLSVYWYQQSLDQGLQFLIQYYNGEERAKGNILERFSAQQFPDLHSELNLSSLELGDSALYFCASSSGTGSNEKLFFGSGTQLSVL.

This clonotype was observed a few times. V usage is TRBV12-3 or TRBV12-4 and J usage is TRBJ1-2; 11 bases are a match to TRBD1. There are 16 residues in the CDR3. Unmatched junction bases numbered 9, after V lost 6 bases and J lost 3 bases. The CDR3 is CASRVGQGARYYGYTF. The CDR3 DNA reads as TGTGCCAGCAGGGTCGGACAGGGGGCGCGTTACTATGGCTACACCTTC.